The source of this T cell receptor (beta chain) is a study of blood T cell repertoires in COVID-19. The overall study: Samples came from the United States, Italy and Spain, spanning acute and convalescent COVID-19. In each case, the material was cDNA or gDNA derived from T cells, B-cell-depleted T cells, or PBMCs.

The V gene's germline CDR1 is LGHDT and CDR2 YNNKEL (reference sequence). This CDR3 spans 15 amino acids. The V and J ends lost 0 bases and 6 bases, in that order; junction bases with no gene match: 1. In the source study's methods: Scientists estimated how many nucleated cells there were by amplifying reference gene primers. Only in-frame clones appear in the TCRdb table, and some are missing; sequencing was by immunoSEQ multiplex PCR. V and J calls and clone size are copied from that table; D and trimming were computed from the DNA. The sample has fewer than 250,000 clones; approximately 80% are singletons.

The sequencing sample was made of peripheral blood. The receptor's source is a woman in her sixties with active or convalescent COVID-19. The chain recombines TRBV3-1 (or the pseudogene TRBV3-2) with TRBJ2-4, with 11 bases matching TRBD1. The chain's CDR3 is CASSQDGTGGNIQYF. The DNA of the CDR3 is TGTGCCAGCAGCCAAGATGGGACAGGGGGAAACATTCAGTACTTC.